The 21 T cell receptor beta chains in this list originate from one sample, sequenced in a study of blood T cells in healthy people across ages. Next came a second PCR, run for about 7 to 12 cycles, which used a sample-barcoded 5' primer along with a J-beta primer mix. TCRdb re-called the 5' RACE reads with MiXCR, one entry per CDR3 protein. The sample lists about a million distinct CDR3 sequences, 51% occurring once. The specimen was blood. All receptors come from a woman aged 60-75 years in good health.

The chain employs TRBV4-2 and TRBJ2-7, with a tentative D call TRBD1 (6 bases). Trimming stripped 2 bases from V and 3 bases from J, with 14 bases between. The CDR3 is 15 amino acids. Looked up from germline, CDR1 is LGHNA and CDR2 is YNFKEQ. The CDR3 reads CASSQSPDRNYEQYF. The CDR3 DNA is TGTGCCAGCAGCCAAAGTCCAGACAGGAACTACGAGCAGTACTTC.

This clonotype has a handful of counts. The rearrangement joins TRBV6-1 to TRBJ1-2; D perhaps matches TRBD1 (5 bases). The CDR3 consists of 18 residues. Per the germline V gene, CDR1 is MNHNS and CDR2 is SASEGT. The V end lost 7 bases, the J end lost 1 base, and 25 bases lay between the germline ends. The CDR3 is CASTDVPSKSGHNYGYTF. The DNA for the CDR3 is TGTGCCAGCACCGATGTACCTTCCAAATCGGGGCATAACTATGGCTACACCTTC.

This chain joins TRBV5-6 and TRBJ1-5; D ambiguous. The CDR3 consists of 14 residues. V shed 1 base and J shed 0 bases, with 5 bases lying between them. Per the germline V gene, CDR1 is SGHDT and CDR2 is YYEEEE. In DNA form, the CDR3 reads TGTGCCAGCAGCTTGTACAGTAGCAATCAGCCCCAGCATTTT. Translated: CASSLYSSNQPQHF. Supplemented by reference TRBV5-6 and TRBJ1-5, the full variable domain reads DAGVTQSPTHLIKTRGQQVTLRCSPKSGHDTVSWYQQALGQGPQFIFQYYEEEERQRGNFPDRFSGHQFPNYSSELNVNALLLGDSALYLCASSLYSSNQPQHFGDGTRLSIL.

The chain combines TRBV20-1 with TRBJ2-4; D is perhaps TRBD1 or TRBD2 (5 bases each). The CDR3 is 15 amino acids. Germline lookup yields CDR1 DFQATT and CDR2 SNEGSKA (reference sequence). With 5 bases removed from V and 0 bases from J, the gap between germline ends came to 14 bases. This CDR3 is CSADQGELAKNIQYF. The DNA of the CDR3 is TGCAGTGCTGACCAGGGAGAACTAGCCAAAAACATTCAGTACTTC.

This clonotype was observed once. A much larger clone is a single base away; this may be a read error. This chain joins TRBV7-2 and TRBJ2-3, with D maybe TRBD2 (5 bases). CDR1 is SGHTA and CDR2 is FQGNSA in the germline V gene. The V gene lost 5 bases and the J gene lost 0 bases, with 12 bases spanning the gap. This CDR3 comprises 15 residues. The CDR3 protein is CASSPPAVSTDTQYF. The CDR3 DNA reads as TGTGCCAGCAGCCCTCCAGCGGTCAGCACAGATACGCAGTATTTT.

The CDR3 is CATSLTGDLAEAFF. CDR3 DNA: TGTGCCACCAGTCTAACAGGGGATCTGGCTGAAGCTTTCTTT. The genes are TRBV24-1 and TRBJ1-1; 7 bases agree with TRBD1. Germline CDR1 and CDR2: KGHDR and SFDVKD. Trimming removed 6 bases from V and 6 bases from J; junction bases left unmatched: 9. The CDR3 loop spans 14 amino acids.

The rearrangement joins TRBV7-2 to TRBJ2-1, with TRBD2 identical over 9 bases. The germline V gene has CDR1 SGHTA and CDR2 FQGNSA. The CDR3 loop spans 16 amino acids. The V gene end was trimmed by 3 bases and the J gene end by 6 bases; junction bases not matched to a gene: 9. The CDR3 DNA sequence: TGTGCCAGCAGCTTGAGGGGCGGGAGGGACCTCAATGAGCAGTTCTTC. Encoded protein: CASSLRGGRDLNEQFF.

This clonotype has a single count. The rearrangement links TRBV5-1 to TRBJ2-5, with 11 bases identical to TRBD1. The CDR3 has 14 residues. Per germline, CDR1 SGHRS and CDR2 YFSETQ. Unmatched junction bases numbered 3, after V lost 4 bases and J lost 4 bases. CDR3 region: CASSRTGGTETQYF. The CDR3 bases are TGCGCCAGCAGCAGGACAGGGGGCACAGAGACCCAGTACTTC.

The chain uses TRBV27 and TRBJ1-5; 8 positions agree with TRBD1. Germline V gene sequence: CDR1 MNHEY, CDR2 SMNVEV (reference sequence). The CDR3 length is 14 residues. V dropped 2 bases and J dropped 6; count of bases not matched to a gene: 3. The CDR3 is CASSLNRGGQPQHF. The DNA of the CDR3 is TGTGCCAGCAGTTTAAACAGGGGGGGTCAGCCCCAGCATTTT.

A few counts support this clonotype. This chain joins TRBV27 and TRBJ2-7; 13 bases agree with TRBD2. The J call may be incorrect, as the DNA end agrees better with TRBJ2-5. The CDR3 extends over 16 amino acids. Looked up from germline, CDR1 is MNHEY and CDR2 is SMNVEV (reference sequence). The CDR3 spells CASSLSGTSGMATQYF. The CDR3 DNA follows: TGTGCCAGCAGTTTGAGTGGGACTAGCGGGATGGCGACCCAGTACTTC.

This clonotype was recorded once. The chain links TRBV5-1 to TRBJ1-6; D uncertain. This CDR3 contains 19 residues. Trimming pared 1 base from V and 0 bases from J, leaving 17 bases between. Germline lookup yields CDR1 SGHRS and CDR2 YFSETQ. This CDR3 is CASSLLPPHLSSYNSPLHF. CDR3 in DNA: TGCGCCAGCAGCTTGTTGCCTCCTCACCTAAGCTCCTATAATTCACCCCTCCACTTT. Full variable domain (missing parts from reference TRBV5-1 and TRBJ1-6): KAGVTQTPRYLIKTRGQQVTLSCSPISGHRSVSWYQQTPGQGLQFLFEYFSETQRNKGNFPGRFSGRQFSNSRSEMNVSTLELGDSALYLCASSLLPPHLSSYNSPLHFGNGTRLTVT.

This clonotype was seen only a few times. This rearrangement joins TRBV12-3 or TRBV12-4 to TRBJ1-2, with 8 bases fitting TRBD1. The CDR3 extends over 15 amino acids. V lost 7 bases, J lost 4 bases, and 11 bases stayed unmatched. CDR3 protein: CASKRTGLLSYGYTF. In DNA form, the CDR3 reads TGTGCCAGCAAAAGGACAGGGCTTTTGAGCTATGGCTACACCTTC.

This clonotype was recorded a few times. The V gene is TRBV29-1, the J gene TRBJ2-3; D might be TRBD2 (5 bases). Germline assignment: CDR1 SQVTM and CDR2 ANQGSEA. The CDR3 runs 14 residues. The ends were cut back, 7 bases at V and 8 bases at J, with 22 bases in the middle. The CDR3 region is CSAVRVAFLSTQYF. As DNA, the CDR3 is TGCAGCGCAGTGAGGGTTGCGTTTCTAAGTACGCAGTATTTT.

V and J are TRBV2 and TRBJ2-3; D is perhaps TRBD1 or TRBD2 (5 bases each). V lost 3 bases and J 2 bases, leaving 15 bases between the germline ends. In germline, CDR1 is SNHLY, CDR2 FYNNEI. The CDR3 runs 16 residues. CDR3 in DNA: TGTGCCAGCAGTGAGGGGGAACTGGGAGTCACAGATACGCAGTATTTT. Protein product: CASSEGELGVTDTQYF.

The chain is built from TRBV20-1 and TRBJ2-1, with TRBD2 identical over 8 bases. CDR3 size: 13 residues. The V and J ends lost 6 bases and 3 bases, in that order; junction bases with no gene match: 4. Germline V gives CDR1 DFQATT, CDR2 SNEGSKA (reference sequence). The CDR3 sequence is CSAVAGNYNEQFF. In DNA form, the CDR3 reads TGCAGTGCGGTAGCGGGAAACTACAATGAGCAGTTCTTC.

This chain connects TRBV12-3 or TRBV12-4 to TRBJ2-5; D remains ambiguous. V gave up 6 bases and J gave up 5 bases, with 19 bases separating them. The CDR3 covers 15 residues. CDR3 coding DNA: TGTGCCAGCAGCTCTACCGACCTATTCCAGGAGACCCAGTACTTC. Translating it yields CASSSTDLFQETQYF.

V usage is TRBV7-2 and J usage is TRBJ2-1, with a possible D match to TRBD1 (5 bases). CDR1 and CDR2 from the germline V gene are SGHTA and FQGNSA. CDR3 size: 15 residues. V lost 1 base to trimming and J lost 3 bases, with 10 bases between them. In nucleotides, the CDR3 is TGTGCCAGCAGCTTAGGCCAGGGTGTCTACAATGAGCAGTTCTTC. It yields the protein CASSLGQGVYNEQFF.

This chain connects TRBV6-2 or TRBV6-3 to TRBJ2-1; 13 bases map to TRBD2. J gave up 7 bases and V 10 bases, and 7 bases lay outside the gene matches. Germline CDR1 is MNHEY and CDR2 is SVGEGT. The length of the CDR3 is 14 residues. CDR3 DNA: TGTGCCATACGTGGGACTAGCGGGGCTAATGAGCAGTTCTTC. This sequence encodes CAIRGTSGANEQFF.

This clonotype showed up many times. The chain employs TRBV28 and TRBJ2-7, with 10 bases matching TRBD2. From germline, CDR1 is MDHEN and CDR2 SYDVKM. V gave up 3 bases and J gave up 3 bases; unmatched junction bases: 5. The CDR3 covers 15 residues. The CDR3 coding sequence is TGTGCCAGCAGTTTGTCATCTAGCGGGAGCTACGAGCAGTACTTC. It codes for CASSLSSSGSYEQYF.

This clonotype has just a few counts. The gene calls are TRBV20-1 and TRBJ2-4, with D possibly being TRBD2 (6 bases). This CDR3 comprises 17 residues. The V and J ends lost 3 bases and 1 base respectively, with 19 bases between them. Looked up from germline, CDR1 is DFQATT and CDR2 is SNEGSKA (reference sequence). CDR3 residues: CSASSLPGGQAKNIQYF. Here the CDR3 DNA reads TGCAGTGCTAGTAGCCTCCCAGGAGGGCAGGCCAAAAACATTCAGTACTTC.

V is TRBV10-3 and J is TRBJ2-2, with D perhaps assigned TRBD1 or TRBD2 (5 bases each). Trimming removed 5 bases at V and 6 bases at J, with 22 bases between. The CDR3 loop spans 17 amino acids. The germline CDR1 and CDR2 sequences are ENHRY and SYGVKD. CDR3 sequence (DNA): TGTGCCATCAGTCCTCCAACACCCGGGGCCCGGGCCGGGGAGCTGTTTTTT. Its protein product is CAISPPTPGARAGELFF.